This passage covers 18 T cell receptor beta chains from one sample sequenced in a study of T cells after yellow fever vaccination. One entry per CDR3 protein, called by TCRdb with MiXCR from the 5' RACE reads. The data contain 250,000 or so distinct CDR3 sequences, around 6.7% of them seen just once; the ten biggest clones take up approximately 0.99%. The starting material was CD4+ T cells sorted from PBMCs, obtained on the day of the yellow fever booster vaccination. Every receptor here comes from a man aged 30-40 years who received the YFV17D yellow fever vaccine.

At least ten counts were recorded for this clonotype. J is TRBJ2-7 and V is TRBV5-1; D ambiguous. The CDR3 runs to 11 residues. Germline loops: CDR1 SGHRS, CDR2 YFSETQ. The V end lost 0 bases, the J end lost 7 bases, and 5 bases lay between the germline ends. In DNA, the CDR3 is TGCGCCAGCAGCTTGGGAGAAGAGCAGTACTTC. Its protein product is CASSLGEEQYF.

The chain joins TRBV7-9 to TRBJ2-1; 8 bases are shared with TRBD1. J lost 0 bases, V lost 5 bases, and 0 bases had no gene match. This CDR3 comprises 14 residues. Germline V CDR1 and CDR2: SEHNR, FQNEAQ (reference sequence). The CDR3 DNA sequence: TGTGCCAGCAGCGACAGGGGCTCCTACAATGAGCAGTTCTTC. It translates to CASSDRGSYNEQFF.

Many counts were recorded for this clonotype. The CDR3 nucleotides read TGTGCCAGCAGCTTCGGGCGGGGGCCCTACAATGAGCAGTTCTTC. Protein: CASSFGRGPYNEQFF. The chain combines TRBV5-6 with TRBJ2-1; TRBD2 is a possible D gene (7 bases). Germline V gene data show CDR1 as SGHDT and CDR2 as YYEEEE. V lost 2 bases to trimming and J lost 2 bases, with 11 bases between them. The CDR3 consists of 15 residues.

This chain connects TRBV21-1 to TRBJ1-6; TRBD1, the D gene given by the table, was not confirmed from the DNA. TRBV21-1 is a listed pseudogene. The CDR3 length is 17 residues. CDR3 DNA: TGTGCCATCGCCCTAGGACAGGACAGCTCCTATAATTCACCCCTCCACTTT. Its translation: CAIALGQDSSYNSPLHF.

The rearrangement links TRBV5-1 to TRBJ2-1; possibly TRBD2 for D (5 bases). Germline V gene data show CDR1 as SGHRS and CDR2 as YFSETQ. This CDR3 comprises 12 residues. V lost 4 bases and J 9 bases, leaving 11 bases between the germline ends. DNA of the CDR3: TGCGCCAGCAGCGCCGATCGGGGTGAGCAGTTCTTC. Protein sequence: CASSADRGEQFF.

This clonotype was counted many times. The chain has TRBV5-5 and TRBJ2-1, with no clear D. V lost 6 bases, J lost 6 bases, and 10 bases lay in between. CDR1 is SGHKS, CDR2 YYEKEE, per germline (reference sequence). The length of the CDR3 is 12 residues. The CDR3 sequence: CASMRLANEQFF. The CDR3 DNA reads as TGTGCCAGCATGAGGTTAGCCAATGAGCAGTTCTTC.

At least ten counts were recorded for this clonotype. Germline is not matched at one junction end, which may reflect a read error. This chain joins TRBV29-1 and TRBJ1-4; 9 nucleotides match TRBD1. Germline lookup yields CDR1 SQVTM and CDR2 ANQGSEA. The CDR3 has 13 residues. For the CDR3, the DNA is TGCAGCGCTGAACAGGGGGCGGATGAAAAACTGTTTTTT. Translated, it gives CSAEQGADEKLFF.

The CDR3 bases are TGTGCCAGCAGTTTAGACGGACTAAGTTATGAGCAGTTCTTC. As protein: CASSLDGLSYEQFF. The chain combines TRBV12-3 or TRBV12-4 with TRBJ2-1; D might be TRBD2 (6 bases). The germline V and J ends were trimmed by 1 base and 8 bases, with 12 bases remaining between them. The CDR3 sequence is 14 residues long.

Many counts were recorded for this clonotype. The genes are TRBV3-1 and TRBJ1-5, with TRBD1 as a possible D gene (6 bases). V shed 7 bases and J shed 6 bases, with 13 bases lying between them. Germline V gives CDR1 LGHDT, CDR2 YNNKEL (reference sequence). This CDR3 contains 13 residues. The CDR3 loop reads CASNQGSGQPQHF. Written as DNA, the CDR3 is TGTGCCAGCAATCAGGGGAGTGGTCAGCCCCAGCATTTT.

The chain links TRBV20-1 to TRBJ2-5; 9 nucleotides align to TRBD2. The germline gives CDR1 DFQATT, CDR2 SNEGSKA (reference sequence). The CDR3 runs 13 residues. Trimming cost V 3 bases and J 4 bases; bases outside gene matches: 3. The CDR3, as DNA: TGCAGTGCTAGGCGGGAGGGGGTAGAGACCCAGTACTTC. This sequence encodes CSARREGVETQYF.

In its sample, this clonotype was seen many times. The chain is built from TRBV24-1 and TRBJ2-1, with 10 bases aligning to TRBD2. The junction had 6 bases not matched to a gene; V was cut back by 7 bases and J by 13 bases. This CDR3 region has 12 residues. Germline lookup yields CDR1 KGHDR and CDR2 SFDVKD. CDR3 sequence (DNA): TGTGCCACCAGGGGTCTAGCGGGAGCCCAGTTCTTC. Amino acids: CATRGLAGAQFF.

As for this clonotype: Since a much larger clone is just one base distant, this may be a read error. This chain connects TRBV7-2 to TRBJ2-7; 10 bases map to TRBD2. Germline CDR1 reads SGHTA; CDR2 reads FQGNSA. The CDR3 extends over 15 amino acids. The J segment lost 4 bases and the V segment lost 1 base, leaving 4 bases of the junction unmatched. The DNA for the CDR3 is TGTGCCAGCAGCTTAGAGCTAGCGGGAGAATACGAGCAGTACTTC. It codes for CASSLELAGEYEQYF.

Ten or more counts support this clonotype. The chain carries TRBV29-1 and TRBJ2-3; D is unresolved. Between the trimmed V and J ends, which lost 1 base and 4 bases, there was a span of 15 bases. Germline-derived CDR1 and CDR2 are SQVTM and ANQGSEA. The CDR3 covers 15 residues. The CDR3: CSVEGYARSADTQYF. For the CDR3, the DNA is TGCAGCGTTGAAGGCTATGCCCGGAGTGCAGATACGCAGTATTTT.

This clonotype was counted only a few times. This chain links TRBV7-2 with TRBJ2-7, with D tentatively TRBD2 (5 bases). The CDR3 contains 16 residues. V lost 0 bases to trimming and J lost 2 bases, with 14 bases between them. Germline CDR1 is SGHTA and CDR2 is FQGNSA. The CDR3 nucleotides are TGTGCCAGCAGCTTAGCGGCGGCAACGAGGGCCTACGAGCAGTACTTC. It translates to CASSLAAATRAYEQYF.

In DNA form, the CDR3 reads TGTGCCAGCAGCGAGGGACTAGCGCATTACAATGAGCAGTTCTTC. It translates to CASSEGLAHYNEQFF. This rearrangement joins TRBV7-8 to TRBJ2-1; 10 positions match TRBD2. Looked up from germline, CDR1 is SGHVS and CDR2 is FQNEAQ. The trim removed 5 bases at V and 4 bases at J, leaving 5 bases unmatched. This CDR3 has 15 residues.

This clonotype was picked up a small number of times. The chain links TRBV10-3 to TRBJ2-5, with D possibly matching TRBD1 (6 bases). Between the trimmed V and J ends, which lost 6 bases and 1 base, there was a span of 15 bases. From germline, CDR1 is ENHRY and CDR2 SYGVKD. This CDR3 region has 15 residues. CDR3 sequence reads: CAIRGGQGTQETQYF. As DNA, the CDR3 is TGTGCCATCAGAGGCGGGCAGGGGACCCAAGAGACCCAGTACTTC.

The V gene is TRBV5-4, the J gene TRBJ2-3; TRBD2 matches at 9 bases. This CDR3 has 15 amino acids. V was clipped by 0 bases and J by 7 bases; unmatched bases: 6. The V gene's germline CDR1 is SGHNT and CDR2 YYREEE (reference sequence). The CDR3 region has the DNA TGTGCCAGCAGCTTGGAGGGTAGCGGGAGCTATACGCAGTATTTT. Translated: CASSLEGSGSYTQYF.

The chain employs TRBV7-2 and TRBJ2-7; 7 nucleotides match TRBD2. V lost 5 bases and J lost 2; bases outside the gene matches: 9. Germline CDR1 SGHTA, CDR2 FQGNSA. This CDR3 has 15 residues. For the CDR3, the DNA is TGTGCCAGCAGCACGTTTACTAGCGTTACCTACGAGCAGTACTTC. Protein: CASSTFTSVTYEQYF.